This note documents a single T cell receptor (beta chain) sequence. The entry originates in a study of blood T cell repertoires in COVID-19. Overall study: Some COVID-19 samples were acute and others convalescent; all came from the United States, Italy and Spain.

Using immunoSEQ multiplex PCR, the repertoire was profiled, and TCRdb retains in-frame clones only, with some absent. The sample holds 350,000 or so clones; around 90% are singletons and the top ten take approximately 17%. The receptor was isolated from a young woman who had recovered from COVID-19. Sample: PBMCs or T cells enriched from blood (not recorded which).

DNA for the CDR3: TGTGCCAGCAGCCGCGGGACAGGGGGCTACGAGCAGTACTTC. Protein: CASSRGTGGYEQYF. The genes are TRBV13 and TRBJ2-7; 11 bases are shared with TRBD1. From germline, CDR1 is PRHDT and CDR2 FYEKMQ (reference sequence). This CDR3 region has 14 residues. V lost 5 bases and J lost 3; bases outside the gene matches: 3.